These 30 T cell receptor beta chains originate from one sample sequenced in a study of cytomegalovirus exposure and HLA in healthy donors. PCR employed 60 Vbeta and 13 Jbeta primers. Repertoires were generated with immunoSEQ multiplex PCR, while TCRdb's copy carries only in-frame clones and drops some. The sample consists of some 150,000 clones, roughly three quarters of them appearing once. The source material was PBMCs. Receptors were obtained from a woman in her 30s in good health and CMV-seronegative.

The V gene is TRBV7-9, the J gene TRBJ1-2; D perhaps matches TRBD1 (5 bases). Germline CDR1 is SEHNR and CDR2 is FQNEAQ (reference sequence). The V end was cut by 4 bases, the J end by 2 bases, with 8 bases between. CDR3 size: 13 residues. The CDR3 coding sequence is TGTGCCAGCAGCTCGACAGCGAACTATGGCTACACCTTC. It translates to CASSSTANYGYTF.

The CDR3, as DNA: TGCGCCACCCGGGGTTCCAACACCGGGGAGCTGTTTTTT. Translated: CATRGSNTGELFF. The chain uses TRBV10-1 and TRBJ2-2, with D perhaps matching TRBD2 (5 bases). The germline V and J ends were trimmed by 10 bases and 2 bases, with 11 bases remaining between them. The length of the CDR3 is 13 residues. Germline loops: CDR1 WNHNN, CDR2 SYGVQD (reference sequence).

In this sample, this clone turned up a few times. The genes are TRBV19 and TRBJ2-4; 11 bases fit TRBD2. Germline V gives CDR1 LNHDA, CDR2 SQIVND (reference sequence). CDR3 size: 16 residues. With V trimmed by 4 bases and J by 5 bases, 7 bases remained unmatched. CDR3 bases: TGTGCCAGTAGTAAGGGTGGGGGACTAGCGGAAAACATTCAGTACTTC. It translates to CASSKGGGLAENIQYF.

The V gene is TRBV27, the J gene TRBJ2-7; D is perhaps TRBD1 (6 bases). V gave up 4 bases and J gave up 2 bases, with 12 bases separating them. Germline values: CDR1 MNHEY, CDR2 SMNVEV (reference sequence). The CDR3 covers 14 residues. This chain's CDR3 is CASSSFRDTYEQYF. The CDR3 DNA follows: TGTGCCAGCAGTTCCTTTCGGGACACCTACGAGCAGTACTTC.

This chain links TRBV6-6 with TRBJ2-7, with TRBD1 matching 7 bases. Trimming removed 4 bases from V and 2 bases from J; junction bases left unmatched: 8. The CDR3 spans 15 residues. Germline CDR1 MNHNY, CDR2 SVGAGI (reference sequence). CDR3 sequence: CASSSDSGTAYEQYF. In nucleotides, the CDR3 is TGTGCCAGCAGTTCCGACTCCGGGACAGCCTACGAGCAGTACTTC.

The chain is built from TRBV30 and TRBJ1-5; D not certain. The CDR3 is 13 amino acids. The V and J ends lost 0 bases and 6 bases respectively, with 9 bases between them. Looked up from germline, CDR1 is GTSNPN and CDR2 is SVGIG (reference sequence). Here the CDR3 reads CAWSVRDSQPQHF. CDR3 DNA: TGTGCCTGGAGTGTACGGGATTCTCAGCCCCAGCATTTT. The whole variable domain, remainder taken from reference TRBV30 and TRBJ1-5, is SQTIHQWPATLVQPVGSPLSLECTVEGTSNPNLYWYRQAAGRGLQLLFYSVGIGQISSEVPQNLSASRPQDRQFILSSKKLLLSDSGFYLCAWSVRDSQPQHFGDGTRLSIL.

V gene TRBV21-1 combines with J gene TRBJ2-3; the table's D call TRBD2 went unverified against the DNA. TRBV21-1 is an annotated pseudogene. CDR3 length equals 12 residues. The CDR3 sequence is CASSNSTLFQYF. Written as DNA, the CDR3 is TGTGCCAGCAGCAACTCTACGTTATTCCAGTATTTT.

This clone has just a few counts. This chain joins TRBV6-6 and TRBJ2-5, with D possibly being TRBD2 (6 bases). CDR1 MNHNY and CDR2 SVGAGI come from the germline V gene (reference sequence). V dropped 2 bases and J dropped 2 bases, with 12 bases sitting between them. The CDR3 sequence is 15 residues long. In DNA, the CDR3 is TGTGCCAGCAGTTACCCTACTGGGGGGCAAGAGACCCAGTACTTC. It yields the protein CASSYPTGGQETQYF.

The V call is TRBV19, the J call TRBJ1-1; D unresolved. CDR1 is LNHDA and CDR2 is SQIVND in the germline V gene (reference sequence). V was trimmed by 4 bases and J by 1 base, leaving 10 bases between them. The CDR3 totals 14 residues. The CDR3 DNA follows: TGTGCCAGTAGTAGGGTCGGCGGGAACACTGAAGCTTTCTTT. Its protein is CASSRVGGNTEAFF.

The chain couples TRBV4-2 to TRBJ2-5; maybe TRBD1 (7 bases). Trimming left V 3 bases short and J 3 bases short, with 11 bases between. Germline lookup yields CDR1 LGHNA and CDR2 YNFKEQ. CDR3 size: 14 residues. The CDR3: CASSQGGTEETQYF. The DNA for the CDR3 is TGTGCCAGCAGCCAGGGCGGGACAGAAGAGACCCAGTACTTC.

This chain uses TRBV18 with TRBJ1-1; 7 nucleotides line up with TRBD1. This CDR3 region has 14 residues. Germline CDR1 reads KGHSH; CDR2 reads LQKENI. The J segment lost 8 bases and the V segment lost 4 bases, leaving 10 bases of the junction unmatched. The CDR3: CASSQGFTGAEAFF. In nucleotides, the CDR3 is TGTGCCAGCTCACAGGGTTTTACAGGGGCCGAAGCTTTCTTT.

The rearrangement uses TRBV7-2 and TRBJ2-1, with TRBD1 matching over 7 bases. The CDR3 runs 14 residues. The V and J ends lost 9 bases and 0 bases, in that order; junction bases with no gene match: 5. The V gene's germline CDR1 is SGHTA and CDR2 FQGNSA. CDR3 in DNA: TGTGCCAGTCGCCGGGACAGCTCCTACAATGAGCAGTTCTTC. Protein product: CASRRDSSYNEQFF.

This clone was observed a few times. V usage is TRBV7-6 and J usage is TRBJ1-3; D gene ambiguous. The V end was cut by 5 bases, the J end by 4 bases, with 12 bases between. CDR3 size: 14 residues. Germline V gives CDR1 SGHVS, CDR2 FNYEAQ. For the CDR3, the DNA is TGTGCCAGCAGCGGGCGAGGGCTCGGAAACACCATATATTTT. Protein: CASSGRGLGNTIYF.

The CDR3: CASSSWTGGNTEAFF. In nucleotides, the CDR3 is TGTGCCAGCAGCTCATGGACAGGCGGGAACACTGAAGCTTTCTTT. The chain links TRBV11-2 to TRBJ1-1; 7 nucleotides match TRBD1. CDR3 size: 15 residues. Germline loops: CDR1 SGHAT, CDR2 FQNNGV. V was clipped by 4 bases and J by 1 base; unmatched bases: 6.

This chain uses TRBV5-1 with TRBJ2-3, with unresolved D. CDR1 SGHRS and CDR2 YFSETQ come from the germline V gene. This CDR3 has 13 residues. Deletions cut 0 bases from V and 7 bases from J, with 9 bases between. The CDR3 DNA follows: TGCGCCAGCAGCTTGGGGGCTGGAAATACGCAGTATTTT. It specifies CASSLGAGNTQYF.

This clone was picked up a small number of times. This rearrangement joins TRBV28 to TRBJ1-1, with D maybe TRBD1 (5 bases). V was clipped by 4 bases and J by 11 bases, with 23 bases between them. From germline, CDR1 is MDHEN and CDR2 SYDVKM. This CDR3 region has 15 residues. CDR3 sequence (DNA): TGTGCCAGCAGTTCCACCCAAGCTTTGGGGCTGGGTGCTTTCTTT. Translated, it gives CASSSTQALGLGAFF.

This rearrangement joins TRBV19 to TRBJ1-1; D gene uncertain. The CDR3 consists of 17 residues. V was clipped by 3 bases and J by 1 base, with 18 bases between them. Germline V lookup: CDR1 LNHDA, CDR2 SQIVND (reference sequence). CDR3 amino acids: CASSINSQAHWNTEAFF. The CDR3 DNA follows: TGTGCCAGTAGTATCAATTCGCAGGCACATTGGAACACTGAAGCTTTCTTT.

Here the CDR3 reads CASSGQSVYGYTF. The CDR3 DNA is TGTGCCAGCTCCGGACAGTCAGTTTATGGCTACACCTTC. V and J are TRBV2 and TRBJ1-2, with D perhaps matching TRBD1 (6 bases). This CDR3 is built from 13 residues. V was pared by 8 bases and J by 5 bases, with 15 bases between. The germline V gene has CDR1 SNHLY and CDR2 FYNNEI.

Only a few counts were recorded for this clone. The V call is TRBV11-1, the J call TRBJ2-1; maybe TRBD2 (6 bases). This CDR3 has 15 amino acids. Germline loops: CDR1 SGHAT, CDR2 FQDESV (reference sequence). With 1 base removed from V and 4 bases from J, the gap between germline ends came to 11 bases. CDR3 sequence reads: CASSLGWEAYNEQFF. The CDR3 DNA sequence: TGTGCCAGCAGCTTAGGATGGGAGGCATACAATGAGCAGTTCTTC.

This clone has more than one count but fewer than ten. V gene TRBV29-1 combines with J gene TRBJ2-1, with 8 bases that match TRBD2. V shed 7 bases and J 4 bases; nucleotides not matched to a gene: 9. This CDR3 is built from 14 residues. Germline CDR1 is SQVTM and CDR2 is ANQGSEA. DNA for the CDR3: TGCAGCGGCCATTTGCGGGGGGTTTACAATGAGCAGTTCTTC. Translated, it gives CSGHLRGVYNEQFF.

The CDR3 DNA follows: TGTGCCAGCTTTTTACGGGGGGATGAGCAGTTCTTC. Translation: CASFLRGDEQFF. This sequence joins TRBV5-6 and TRBJ2-1; TRBD2 aligns across 7 bases. Germline CDR1 and CDR2: SGHDT and YYEEEE. V was pared by 7 bases and J by 8 bases, with 6 bases of the junction left unmatched. This CDR3 spans 12 amino acids.

The rearrangement joins TRBV19 to TRBJ2-1, with TRBD2 matching 8 bases. V dropped 5 bases and J dropped 2; count of bases not matched to a gene: 8. Germline assignment: CDR1 LNHDA and CDR2 SQIVND (reference sequence). CDR3 size: 16 residues. The CDR3, as DNA: TGTGCCAGTAGTGGGACATCAGCGGGGGCCTACAATGAGCAGTTCTTC. Amino acid sequence: CASSGTSAGAYNEQFF.

The chain combines TRBV2 with TRBJ1-5; D possibly corresponds to TRBD1 (6 bases). V was trimmed by 6 bases and J by 2 bases, leaving 14 bases between them. CDR1 and CDR2 (germline): SNHLY, FYNNEI. This CDR3 is 15 amino acids long. The DNA for the CDR3 is TGTGCCAGCAGCCGTTTGGGGGCGGGCAATCAGCCCCAGCATTTT. This translates into CASSRLGAGNQPQHF. Supplemented by reference TRBV2 and TRBJ1-5, the full variable domain reads EPEVTQTPSHQVTQMGQEVILRCVPISNHLYFYWYRQILGQKVEFLVSFYNNEISEKSEIFDDQFSVERPDGSNFTLKIRSTKLEDSAMYFCASSRLGAGNQPQHFGDGTRLSIL.

The rearrangement uses TRBV5-4 and TRBJ1-2; TRBD1 might be the D (6 bases). The V and J ends lost 0 bases and 2 bases respectively, with 8 bases between them. Germline V gene sequence: CDR1 SGHNT, CDR2 YYREEE (reference sequence). This CDR3 region has 14 residues. The CDR3 sequence: CASSLDQGNYGYTF. Here the CDR3 DNA reads TGTGCCAGCAGCTTGGATCAGGGGAACTATGGCTACACCTTC.

The chain links TRBV6-5 to TRBJ1-2; 8 nucleotides match TRBD1. J lost 8 bases, V lost 6 bases, and 8 bases had no gene match. The CDR3 has 13 amino acids. Germline assignment: CDR1 MNHEY and CDR2 SVGAGI. For the CDR3, the DNA is TGTGCCAGCAGCATCGACAGGGGAGTAGGCTACACCTTC. Its protein product is CASSIDRGVGYTF.

To note about this clone: One junction end does not reproduce the germline sequence, and a read error may be involved. The chain uses TRBV20-1 and TRBJ1-2; perhaps TRBD1 as D (5 bases). This CDR3 contains 9 residues. CDR1 DFQATT and CDR2 SNEGSKA come from the germline V gene (reference sequence). The CDR3 sequence: CRGNYGYTF. DNA of the CDR3: TGTAGGGGTAACTATGGCTACACCTTC.

This chain connects TRBV28 to TRBJ2-7; D might be TRBD1 (5 bases). From germline, CDR1 is MDHEN and CDR2 SYDVKM. This CDR3 contains 15 residues. Trimming shortened V by 5 bases and J by 0 bases, and 14 bases separated the two germline ends. The DNA for the CDR3 is TGTGCCAGCAGTCGAACCGACAGACACTCCTACGAGCAGTACGTC. Its protein is CASSRTDRHSYEQYV.

V gene TRBV18 combines with J gene TRBJ1-2; no firm D call. CDR1 and CDR2 (germline): KGHSH, LQKENI. Trimming took 2 bases from V and 6 from J, leaving 16 bases between them. The CDR3 length is 15 residues. The CDR3 is CASSPVPEAVNGYTF. In DNA form, the CDR3 reads TGTGCCAGCTCACCAGTCCCGGAGGCGGTAAATGGCTACACCTTC.

CDR3 in DNA: TGTGCCAGCAGTTACTCTTACCAGTCGTTTAACTATGGCTACACCTTC. Translation gives CASSYSYQSFNYGYTF. The chain carries TRBV6-5 and TRBJ1-2; D uncertain. This CDR3 is built from 16 residues. Per the germline V gene, CDR1 is MNHEY and CDR2 is SVGAGI. The germline V and J ends were trimmed by 0 bases and 1 base, with 12 bases remaining between them.

The chain recombines TRBV4-2 with TRBJ2-2; 9 bases agree with TRBD2. CDR3 length equals 14 residues. CDR1 and CDR2 (germline): LGHNA, YNFKEQ. V lost 3 bases to trimming and J lost 7 bases; unmatched junction nucleotides: 3. CDR3 nucleotides: TGTGCCAGCAGCCAGGGGACTAGCTTCGGGGAGCTGTTTTTT. It yields the protein CASSQGTSFGELFF.